This entry is about one T cell receptor beta chain. This clone's antigen is unknown. No quality values exist for individual bases; no much larger clone is one base distant. Bulk bone marrow was analyzed without sorting T-cell subsets. TCR beta CDR3 regions were immunosequenced from bone marrow of about a dozen myelodysplastic syndrome patients before and after hypomethylating agent therapy. To track the repertoire longitudinally, every patient provided one baseline bone marrow along with two to three bone marrows taken at different post-treatment timepoints. Whole bone marrow served as the source for genomic DNA extraction, with DNA quality checked using TapeStation, NanoDrop OneC and PicoGreen assays. The library was prepared using the immunoSEQ multiplex PCR assay. Survey resolution was used, with two replicates of around 200 ng each, totaling around 400 ng of DNA per sample. Rearranged TCRB sequences in genomic DNA were detected with the hsTCRB kit, which uses multiplex PCR primers directed at V and J genes. The CDR3 region was amplified in a first PCR of roughly 32 cycles using the QIAGEN Multiplex PCR Kit. A second PCR of 7 to 8 cycles attached sample barcodes and Illumina adapters to each replicate. Pooled libraries were quantified using a QuantStudio 6 and the KAPA library quantification kit. About 15 pM of pooled libraries were sequenced on an Illumina MiSeq with 156-cycle single-end reads and a 15-cycle index read. Turning to the authors' computational methods: VDJdb annotation flagged approximately 1.7% of 150,000 to 200,000 unique clonotypes as previously reported viral-epitope-specific. The immunoSEQ Data Assistant and immunoSEQ Analyzer turned the raw reads into TCRB repertoires that were normalized and annotated. Clonotypes were analyzed with BioAnalyzer and version 0.6.5 of the immunarch R package. Richness was estimated after downsampling every repertoire to the clone count of the smallest repertoire. Fisher's exact tests classified clonotypes as expanded, contracted or novel, with novel meaning zero frequency before treatment. GLIPH2 clustered significantly changed CDR3 beta sequences using simulation_depth=1000 and kmer_min_depth=3, excluding CDR3s shorter than five residues. TCRdb limited this immuneACCESS table to in-frame rearrangements with V and J called. A share of clones is missing; checked studies link under half to unresolved V genes, and the rest is unexplained. That table furnishes V, J and clone size, whereas the DNA furnished D and trimming. The sample table holds several thousand clones, of which approximately 80% were seen once. 16% of the sample is taken by the ten largest.

The CDR3 starts with the cysteine, ends with the phenylalanine, and has 15 residues. Only the CDR3 DNA stays, 45 bases, in frame from base 1. The germline V gene supplies CDR1 MNHNS and CDR2 SASEGT. The trim is 6 bases for V and 2 bases for J, with a gap of 17 bases between the germline ends. The data belong to a study of hypomethylating agent response in myelodysplastic syndrome (dated by TCRdb to 2020 to 2023). Some background on the complete study: The hypomethylating agent given was azacitidine in about 70% of the 11 patients and decitabine in 3 of 11 patients. Among the myelodysplastic syndrome patients in the cohort, several were male and 2 were female. Patients had a mean age of about 70 +/- 6 years, and a diploid cytogenetic profile was the most common. The most frequent mutation was TET2, found in about 45% of the 11 patients. Complete response or hematologic improvement was achieved by six patients, and 4 or 5 patients were classified as non-responders. Response was defined as complete response or hematologic improvement, and patients who met neither criterion were classified as non-responders. What the study reported, not specific to this receptor: Only approximately ten patients were analyzed, so the cohort was small. A possible recognition of novel MDS antigens by the shared GLIPH2 clusters was not confirmed and needs experimental validation. Healthy control donors were not age-matched to MDS patients, which could have impacted the MDS versus healthy comparison. Novel clonotypes appeared more often in responders, whereas non-responders had more contracted clonotypes after treatment. After treatment with a hypomethylating agent, no significant changes in richness, rarefaction diversity or clonality were seen, whether all patients were considered together or each response group separately.

The chain is encoded by TRBV6-1 joined to TRBJ2-7, and possibly TRBD1, on 6 matching bases. The TCR was taken from a human donor with myelodysplastic syndrome. The sequences come from bone marrow, collected before or after starting hypomethylating agent treatment for myelodysplastic syndrome (not recorded which). The CDR3 reads as follows: CASRLPSRGPYEQYF. The DNA reads as follows: TGTGCCAGCAGGCTCCCTTCCAGGGGACCCTACGAGCAGTACTTC.